By share, the clone carrying this T cell receptor (beta chain) ranks as medium-sized. This sample also contains other DNA sequences that code for the same CDR3. The data belong to a study of T cells in localized non-small cell lung cancer. Some clones are missing from TCRdb's copy, which holds only in-frame ones; the method was immunoSEQ multiplex PCR. The data hold 1,500 to 2,000 clones, with approximately 25% observed a single time. The CDR3 totals 16 residues. Per germline, CDR1 SGDLS and CDR2 YYNGEE. The V end lost 0 bases, the J end lost 0 bases, and 10 bases lay between the germline ends. The sequencing here drew on normal lung tissue next to the tumor, taken before any cancer treatment. The source is a male donor at least 60 years old with stage II squamous cell lung carcinoma. This chain links TRBV9 with TRBJ1-3; D gene uncertain. CDR3 DNA: TGTGCCAGCAGCGTAGAGGGCATCATCTCTGGAAACACCATATATTTT. It encodes CASSVEGIISGNTIYF. Full variable domain (rest looked up from reference TRBV9 and TRBJ1-3): DSGVTQTPKHLITATGQRVTLRCSPRSGDLSVYWYQQSLDQGLQFLIQYYNGEERAKGNILERFSAQQFPDLHSELNLSSLELGDSALYFCASSVEGIISGNTIYFGEGSWLTVV.